The TCR beta chain described here comes from a study of blood T cells in healthy people across ages. Collection of roughly 10 milliliters of peripheral blood was performed for each donor. Germline CDR1 and CDR2: SEHNR and FQNEAQ (reference sequence). V lost 3 bases to trimming and J lost 4 bases; unmatched junction nucleotides: 11. The CDR3 consists of 18 residues. Together with a sample-barcoded 5' primer, a J-beta primer mix was included in a second PCR lasting about 7 to 12 cycles. TCRdb ran MiXCR on the 5' RACE reads and lists one entry per CDR3 protein. The table includes 750,000 to 950,000 distinct CDR3 sequences, roughly 25% detected once. The same sample was also studied in work on T cells of mothers and their children. Turning to that study: RNA that had been extracted went wholly into cDNA synthesis, at roughly 1.6 ug per 15 ul. Per mother, over 9 million TCR beta CDR3 reads were obtained; per child, approximately 3.3 million.

The sample taken for sequencing was blood. This clonotype was obtained from a boy aged 5-17 years in good health. The chain links TRBV7-9 to TRBJ1-5, with 11 nucleotides matching TRBD1. The CDR3, as DNA: TGTGCCAGCAGCTTCTCGGACAGGGGGCGAAATGGTAATCAGCCCCAGCATTTT. It translates to CASSFSDRGRNGNQPQHF.